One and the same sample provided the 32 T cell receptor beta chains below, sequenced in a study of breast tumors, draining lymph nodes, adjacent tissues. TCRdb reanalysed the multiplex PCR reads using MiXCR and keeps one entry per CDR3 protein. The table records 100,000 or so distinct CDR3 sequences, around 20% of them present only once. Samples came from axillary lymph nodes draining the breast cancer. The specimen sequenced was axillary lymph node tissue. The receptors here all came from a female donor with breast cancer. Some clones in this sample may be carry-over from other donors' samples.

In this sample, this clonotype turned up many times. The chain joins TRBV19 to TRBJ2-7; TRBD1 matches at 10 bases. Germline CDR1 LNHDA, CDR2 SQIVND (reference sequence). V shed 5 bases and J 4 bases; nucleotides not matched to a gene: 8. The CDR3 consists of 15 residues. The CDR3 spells CASSPAGTGEYEQYF. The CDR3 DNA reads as TGTGCCAGTAGTCCCGCCGGGACAGGGGAATACGAGCAGTACTTC.

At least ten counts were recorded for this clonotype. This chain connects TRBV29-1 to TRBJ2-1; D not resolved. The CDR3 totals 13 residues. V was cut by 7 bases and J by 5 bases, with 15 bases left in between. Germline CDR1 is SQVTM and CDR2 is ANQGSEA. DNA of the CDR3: TGCAGCGCTGACGCGACTGTCCACAATGAGCAGTTCTTC. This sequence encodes CSADATVHNEQFF.

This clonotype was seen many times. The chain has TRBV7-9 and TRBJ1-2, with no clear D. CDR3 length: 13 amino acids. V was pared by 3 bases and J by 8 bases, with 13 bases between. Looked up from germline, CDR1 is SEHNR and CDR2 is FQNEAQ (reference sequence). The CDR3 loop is CASSLTYTGGYTF. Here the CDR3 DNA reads TGTGCCAGCAGCTTGACCTACACCGGGGGCTACACCTTC.

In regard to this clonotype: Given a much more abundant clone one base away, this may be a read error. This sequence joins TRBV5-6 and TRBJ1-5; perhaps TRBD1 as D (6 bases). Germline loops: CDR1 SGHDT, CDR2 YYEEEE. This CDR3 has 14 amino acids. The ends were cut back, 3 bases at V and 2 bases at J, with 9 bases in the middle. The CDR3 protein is CASSSRQGNQPQHF. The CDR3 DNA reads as TGTGCCAGCAGCTCTCGACAGGGCAATCAGCCCCAGCATTTT.

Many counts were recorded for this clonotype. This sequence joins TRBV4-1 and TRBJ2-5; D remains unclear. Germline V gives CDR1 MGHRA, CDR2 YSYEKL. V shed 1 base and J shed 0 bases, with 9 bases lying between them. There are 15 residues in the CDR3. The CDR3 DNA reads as TGCGCCAGCAGCCAAGGGGGAAGAAACCAAGAGACCCAGTACTTC. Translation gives CASSQGGRNQETQYF.

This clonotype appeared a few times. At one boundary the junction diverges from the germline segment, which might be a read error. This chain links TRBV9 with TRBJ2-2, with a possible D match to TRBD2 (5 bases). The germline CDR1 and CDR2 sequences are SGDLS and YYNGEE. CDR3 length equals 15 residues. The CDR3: CTSGREGSNTGELFF. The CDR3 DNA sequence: TGTACCAGTGGCCGGGAAGGGTCGAACACCGGGGAGCTGTTTTTT.

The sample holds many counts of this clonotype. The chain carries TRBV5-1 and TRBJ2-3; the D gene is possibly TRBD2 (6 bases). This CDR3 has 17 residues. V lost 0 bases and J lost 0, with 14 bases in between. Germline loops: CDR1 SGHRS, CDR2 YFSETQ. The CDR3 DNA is TGCGCCAGCAGCTTGGGGTCCGGGGGTAAGAGCACAGATACGCAGTATTTT. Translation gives CASSLGSGGKSTDTQYF. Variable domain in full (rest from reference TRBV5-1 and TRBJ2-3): KAGVTQTPRYLIKTRGQQVTLSCSPISGHRSVSWYQQTPGQGLQFLFEYFSETQRNKGNFPGRFSGRQFSNSRSEMNVSTLELGDSALYLCASSLGSGGKSTDTQYFGPGTRLTVL.

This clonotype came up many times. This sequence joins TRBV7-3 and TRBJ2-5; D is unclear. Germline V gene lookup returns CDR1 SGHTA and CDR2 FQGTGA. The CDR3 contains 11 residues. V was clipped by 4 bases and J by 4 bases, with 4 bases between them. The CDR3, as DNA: TGTGCCAGCAGCTCCGGAGAGACCCAGTACTTC. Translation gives CASSSGETQYF.

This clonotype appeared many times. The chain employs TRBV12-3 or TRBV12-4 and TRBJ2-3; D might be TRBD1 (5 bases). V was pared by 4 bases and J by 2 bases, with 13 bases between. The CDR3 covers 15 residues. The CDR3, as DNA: TGTGCCAGCAGTTGGACACGCGGATACACAGATACGCAGTATTTT. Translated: CASSWTRGYTDTQYF.

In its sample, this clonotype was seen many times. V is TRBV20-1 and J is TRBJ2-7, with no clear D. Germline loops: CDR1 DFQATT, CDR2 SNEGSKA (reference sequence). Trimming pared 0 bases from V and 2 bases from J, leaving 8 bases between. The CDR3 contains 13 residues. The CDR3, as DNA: TGCAGTGCTAGAGATATGGATACCTACGAGCAGTACTTC. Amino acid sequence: CSARDMDTYEQYF.

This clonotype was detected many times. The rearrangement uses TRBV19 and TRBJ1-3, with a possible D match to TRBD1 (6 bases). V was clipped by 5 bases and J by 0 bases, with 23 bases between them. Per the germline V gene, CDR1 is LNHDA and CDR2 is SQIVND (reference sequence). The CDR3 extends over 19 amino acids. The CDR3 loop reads CASSPQTGPITYSGNTIYF. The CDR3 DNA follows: TGTGCCAGTAGTCCACAGACAGGCCCCATAACTTACTCTGGAAACACCATATATTTT. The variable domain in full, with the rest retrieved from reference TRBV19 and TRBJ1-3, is DGGITQSPKYLFRKEGQNVTLSCEQNLNHDAMYWYRQDPGQGLRLIYYSQIVNDFQKGDIAEGYSVSREKKESFPLTVTSAQKNPTAFYLCASSPQTGPITYSGNTIYFGEGSWLTVV.

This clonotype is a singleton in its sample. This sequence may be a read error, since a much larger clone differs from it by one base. The CDR3 sequence: CASGDGGARNEQYF. Here the CDR3 DNA reads TGTGCCAGCGGTGACGGGGGGGCGCGGAATGAGCAGTACTTC. The genes are TRBV2 and TRBJ2-5; 8 positions agree with TRBD2. Germline V gene sequence: CDR1 SNHLY, CDR2 FYNNEI. The CDR3 is 14 amino acids.

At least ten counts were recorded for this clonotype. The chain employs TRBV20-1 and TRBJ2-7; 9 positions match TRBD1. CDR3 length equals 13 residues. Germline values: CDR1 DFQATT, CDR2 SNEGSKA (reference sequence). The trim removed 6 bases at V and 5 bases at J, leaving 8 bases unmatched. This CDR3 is CSALSDRGHEQYF. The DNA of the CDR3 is TGCAGTGCCCTATCGGACAGGGGCCACGAGCAGTACTTC.

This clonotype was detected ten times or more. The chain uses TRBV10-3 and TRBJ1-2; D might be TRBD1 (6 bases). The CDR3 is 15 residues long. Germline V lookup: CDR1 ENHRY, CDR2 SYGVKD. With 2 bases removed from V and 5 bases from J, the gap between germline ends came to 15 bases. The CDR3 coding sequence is TGTGCCATCAGTGAGCCGAGGGGGGCCGCTTATGGCTACACCTTC. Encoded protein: CAISEPRGAAYGYTF.

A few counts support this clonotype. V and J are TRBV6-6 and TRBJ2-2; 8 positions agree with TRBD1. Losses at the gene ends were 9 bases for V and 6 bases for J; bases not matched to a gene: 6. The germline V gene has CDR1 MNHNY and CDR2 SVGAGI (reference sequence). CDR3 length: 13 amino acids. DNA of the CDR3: TGTGCCAGTGGACAGGGTTGGGCCGGGGAGCTGTTTTTT. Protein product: CASGQGWAGELFF.

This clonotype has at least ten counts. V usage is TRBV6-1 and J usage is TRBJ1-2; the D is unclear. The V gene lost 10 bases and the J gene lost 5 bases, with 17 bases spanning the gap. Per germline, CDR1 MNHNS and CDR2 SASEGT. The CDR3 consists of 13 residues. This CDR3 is CAILEQNRYGYTF. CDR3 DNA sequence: TGTGCCATCCTCGAACAGAATCGGTATGGCTACACCTTC.

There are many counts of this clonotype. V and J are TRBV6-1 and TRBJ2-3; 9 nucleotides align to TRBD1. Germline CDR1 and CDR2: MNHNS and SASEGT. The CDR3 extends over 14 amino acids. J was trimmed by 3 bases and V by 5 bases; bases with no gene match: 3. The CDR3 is CASSMDRGTDTQYF. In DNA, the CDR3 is TGTGCCAGCAGTATGGACAGGGGTACAGATACGCAGTATTTT.

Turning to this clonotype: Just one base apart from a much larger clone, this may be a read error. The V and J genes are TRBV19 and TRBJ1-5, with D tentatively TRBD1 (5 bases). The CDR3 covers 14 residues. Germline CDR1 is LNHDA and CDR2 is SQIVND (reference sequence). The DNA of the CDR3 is TGTGCCGGTAGTACTCTCAGGGATTTAAGGCCCCAGCATTTT. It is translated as CAGSTLRDLRPQHF.

The DNA for the CDR3 is TGTGCCAGCAGCCCTATCGGGGGGAGGACCGGGGAGCTGTTTTTT. Protein: CASSPIGGRTGELFF. V usage is TRBV11-3 and J usage is TRBJ2-2, with 7 bases lining up with TRBD2. Germline V gives CDR1 SGHNT, CDR2 YENEEA. The CDR3 length is 15 residues. V lost 5 bases to trimming and J lost 5 bases; unmatched junction nucleotides: 8.

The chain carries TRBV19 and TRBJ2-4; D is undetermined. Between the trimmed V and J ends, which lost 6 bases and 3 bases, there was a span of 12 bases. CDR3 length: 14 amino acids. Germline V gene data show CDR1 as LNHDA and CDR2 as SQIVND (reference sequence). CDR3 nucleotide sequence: TGTGCCAGTAGCACAACATTCGGCAAAAACATTCAGTACTTC. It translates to CASSTTFGKNIQYF.

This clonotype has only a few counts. The CDR3 sequence is CASSQDPGGGYNEQFF. CDR3 sequence (DNA): TGTGCCAGCAGCCAAGATCCAGGGGGGGGATACAATGAGCAGTTCTTC. The chain is built from TRBV4-2 and TRBJ2-1; perhaps D is TRBD1 or TRBD2 (7 bases each). There are 16 residues in the CDR3. V lost 0 bases and J 4 bases, leaving 13 bases between the germline ends. The germline gives CDR1 LGHNA, CDR2 YNFKEQ.

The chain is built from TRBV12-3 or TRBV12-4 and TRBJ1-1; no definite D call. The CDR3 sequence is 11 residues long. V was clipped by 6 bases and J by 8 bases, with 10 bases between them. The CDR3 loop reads CASSPKREAFF. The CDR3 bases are TGTGCCAGCAGCCCTAAGAGAGAAGCTTTCTTT.

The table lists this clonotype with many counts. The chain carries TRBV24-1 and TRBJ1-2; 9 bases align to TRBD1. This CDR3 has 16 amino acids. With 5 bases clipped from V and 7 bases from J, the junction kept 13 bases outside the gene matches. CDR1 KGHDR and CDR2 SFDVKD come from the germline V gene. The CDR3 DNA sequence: TGTGCCACCAGTGCCAAAACTTCCGGGACAGGGCCTGGCTACACCTTC. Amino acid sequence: CATSAKTSGTGPGYTF.

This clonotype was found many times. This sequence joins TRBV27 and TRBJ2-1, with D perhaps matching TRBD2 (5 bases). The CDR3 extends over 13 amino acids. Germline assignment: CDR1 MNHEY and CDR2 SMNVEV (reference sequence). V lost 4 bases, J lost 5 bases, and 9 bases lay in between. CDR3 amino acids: CASSWTPNNEQFF. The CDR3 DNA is TGTGCCAGCAGTTGGACTCCTAACAATGAGCAGTTCTTC.

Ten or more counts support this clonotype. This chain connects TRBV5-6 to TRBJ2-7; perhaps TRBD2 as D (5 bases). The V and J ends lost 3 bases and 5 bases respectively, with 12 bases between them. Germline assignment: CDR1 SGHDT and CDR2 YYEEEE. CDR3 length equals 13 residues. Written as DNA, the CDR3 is TGTGCCAGCAGCTGGACTGCATCCAACGAGCAGTACTTC. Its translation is CASSWTASNEQYF.

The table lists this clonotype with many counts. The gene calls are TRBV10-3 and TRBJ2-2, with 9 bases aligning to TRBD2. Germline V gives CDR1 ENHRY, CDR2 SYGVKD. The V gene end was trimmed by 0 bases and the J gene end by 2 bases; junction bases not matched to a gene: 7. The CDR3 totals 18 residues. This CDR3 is CAISESVAGVFNTGELFF. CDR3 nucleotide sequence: TGTGCCATCAGTGAGTCTGTAGCGGGAGTATTTAACACCGGGGAGCTGTTTTTT.

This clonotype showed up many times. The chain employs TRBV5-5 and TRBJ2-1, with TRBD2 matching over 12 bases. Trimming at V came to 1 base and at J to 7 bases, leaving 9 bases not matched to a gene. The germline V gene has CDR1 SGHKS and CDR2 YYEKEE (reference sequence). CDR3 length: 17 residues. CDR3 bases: TGTGCCAGCAGCTTGACACCGACTAGCGGGAGAAGGAATGAGCAGTTCTTC. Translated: CASSLTPTSGRRNEQFF. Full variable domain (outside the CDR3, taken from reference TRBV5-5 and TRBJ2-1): DAGVTQSPTHLIKTRGQQVTLRCSPISGHKSVSWYQQVLGQGPQFIFQYYEKEERGRGNFPDRFSARQFPNYSSELNVNALLLGDSALYLCASSLTPTSGRRNEQFFGPGTRLTVL.

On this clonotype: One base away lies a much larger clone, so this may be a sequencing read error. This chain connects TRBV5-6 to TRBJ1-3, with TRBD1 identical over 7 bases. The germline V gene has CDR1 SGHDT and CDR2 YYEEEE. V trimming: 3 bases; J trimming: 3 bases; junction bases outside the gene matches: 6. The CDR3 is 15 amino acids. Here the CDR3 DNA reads TGTGCCAGCAGCTACCTCGACAGGGATGGAAACACCATATATTTT. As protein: CASSYLDRDGNTIYF. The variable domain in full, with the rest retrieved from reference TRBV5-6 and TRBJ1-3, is DAGVTQSPTHLIKTRGQQVTLRCSPKSGHDTVSWYQQALGQGPQFIFQYYEEEERQRGNFPDRFSGHQFPNYSSELNVNALLLGDSALYLCASSYLDRDGNTIYFGEGSWLTVV.

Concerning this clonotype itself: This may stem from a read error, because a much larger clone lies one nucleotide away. CDR3 nucleotide sequence: TGCGCCAGCAGCTTGGGACAGGGGGTTGAGGGCTACACCTTC. This gives the protein CASSLGQGVEGYTF. V is TRBV5-1 and J is TRBJ1-2; 9 bases are shared with TRBD1. Unmatched junction bases numbered 5, after V lost 0 bases and J lost 8 bases. Germline CDR1 is SGHRS and CDR2 is YFSETQ. The CDR3 contains 14 residues.

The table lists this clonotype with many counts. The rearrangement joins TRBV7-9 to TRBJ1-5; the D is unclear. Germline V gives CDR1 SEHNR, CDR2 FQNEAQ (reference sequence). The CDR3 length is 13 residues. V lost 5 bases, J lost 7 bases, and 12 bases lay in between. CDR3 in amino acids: CASSQAEYQPQHF. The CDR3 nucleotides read TGTGCCAGCAGCCAGGCCGAGTACCAGCCCCAGCATTTT.

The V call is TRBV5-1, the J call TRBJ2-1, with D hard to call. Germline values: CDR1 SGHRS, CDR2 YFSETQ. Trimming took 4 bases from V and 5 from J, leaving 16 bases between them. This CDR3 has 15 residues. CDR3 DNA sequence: TGCGCCAGCAGCCCGGGCTGGGGAACAGACAATGAGCAGTTCTTC. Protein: CASSPGWGTDNEQFF.

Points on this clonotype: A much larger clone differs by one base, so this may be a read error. The CDR3 DNA reads as TGTGCCAGCGCCGGTGACTCTGGGGCCAACGTCCTGACTTTC. It specifies CASAGDSGANVLTF. The gene calls are TRBV2 and TRBJ2-6; D ambiguous. Germline values: CDR1 SNHLY, CDR2 FYNNEI. The ends were cut back, 8 bases at V and 0 bases at J, with 8 bases in the middle. This CDR3 contains 14 residues.